What follows are 21 T cell receptor beta chains derived from one specimen sequenced in a study of T-cell reconstitution after alpha-beta-depleted transplantation in children. Researchers prepared the TCRbeta library using unique molecular identifiers, the study reports. TCRdb used MiXCR to reprocess the PCR reads, holding one entry per CDR3 protein. The sample has nearly 350,000 distinct CDR3 sequences; around 15% are singletons. Sequencing used PBMCs, mostly from graft donor cells, obtained 360 days after TCRalphabeta/CD19-depleted stem cell transplant. These receptors all stem from a male patient between 2 and 10 years old who had a stem cell transplant for acute lymphoblastic leukemia, so the T cells may come from the graft donor.

This chain joins TRBV5-1 and TRBJ2-7; 9 nucleotides match TRBD2. The trim removed 1 base at V and 3 bases at J, leaving 5 bases unmatched. The CDR3 totals 15 residues. CDR1 SGHRS and CDR2 YFSETQ come from the germline V gene. DNA for the CDR3: TGCGCCAGCAGCTTGTCGGGACTAGCAAGCTACGAGCAGTACTTC. The encoded protein is CASSLSGLASYEQYF.

In its sample, this clonotype was seen a few times. The V call is TRBV29-1, the J call TRBJ2-2; 9 positions agree with TRBD2. V lost 3 bases and J lost 6; bases outside the gene matches: 11. This CDR3 is built from 16 residues. Per germline, CDR1 SQVTM and CDR2 ANQGSEA. The chain's CDR3 is CSVESGASGIAGELFF. CDR3 DNA sequence: TGCAGCGTTGAGAGTGGGGCTAGCGGGATTGCCGGGGAGCTGTTTTTT.

This clonotype was detected many times. The chain has TRBV7-2 and TRBJ2-2; D may correspond to TRBD1 or TRBD2 (5 bases each). The CDR3 is 14 amino acids. CDR1 SGHTA and CDR2 FQGNSA come from the germline V gene. The germline V and J ends were trimmed by 6 bases and 3 bases, with 11 bases remaining between them. CDR3 residues: CASRMGRDTGELFF. The CDR3 bases are TGTGCCAGCAGGATGGGACGGGACACCGGGGAGCTGTTTTTT.

This clonotype was observed at least ten times. CDR3 DNA sequence: TGTGCCAGCAGCCTAAGGAGTGGGACCCAGTACTTC. Residues: CASSLRSGTQYF. The rearrangement links TRBV7-9 to TRBJ2-5; no clear D gene. The V end lost 5 bases, the J end lost 7 bases, and 11 bases lay between the germline ends. Germline V gene lookup returns CDR1 SEHNR and CDR2 FQNEAQ (reference sequence). The CDR3 sequence is 12 residues long.

The rearrangement joins TRBV7-2 to TRBJ2-5; 7 nucleotides align to TRBD2. Looked up from germline, CDR1 is SGHTA and CDR2 is FQGNSA. There are 16 residues in the CDR3. The trim removed 1 base at V and 4 bases at J, leaving 9 bases unmatched. The CDR3 DNA follows: TGTGCCAGCAGCTTAGGCTGGGACTGGGGGGGAGAGACCCAGTACTTC. Its protein is CASSLGWDWGGETQYF.

This clonotype showed up just a few times. The chain links TRBV9 to TRBJ2-7; no clear D. V lost 0 bases and J lost 2, with 12 bases in between. CDR3 length equals 15 residues. Germline V gives CDR1 SGDLS, CDR2 YYNGEE. Here the CDR3 DNA reads TGTGCCAGCAGCGTAGCTGCTCCAGCTACCTACGAGCAGTACTTC. It translates to CASSVAAPATYEQYF.

In its sample, this clonotype was seen a few times. The J gene is TRBJ2-3, the V gene TRBV15, with unresolved D. CDR3 length: 15 amino acids. The germline V gene has CDR1 LNHNV and CDR2 YYDKDF (reference sequence). V dropped 5 bases and J dropped 2 bases, with 14 bases sitting between them. The CDR3 sequence: CATSPERPLTDTQYF. CDR3 sequence (DNA): TGTGCCACCAGCCCCGAGAGGCCCCTCACAGATACGCAGTATTTT.

V and J are TRBV5-4 and TRBJ2-7; 7 bases map to TRBD2. The CDR3 has 14 amino acids. Germline CDR1 is SGHNT and CDR2 is YYREEE (reference sequence). With V trimmed by 5 bases and J by 3 bases, 8 bases remained unmatched. The CDR3 nucleotides read TGTGCCAGCAGTCGCACTAGCGCCAACTACGAGCAGTACTTC. Translated, it gives CASSRTSANYEQYF.

In its sample, this clonotype was seen a few times. V and J are TRBV12-3 or TRBV12-4 and TRBJ1-1, with D possibly TRBD1 on 6 matching bases. The CDR3 is 14 residues long. Trimming cost V 3 bases and J 3 bases, with 11 bases left between them. CDR3 sequence: CASSLGGQHTEAFF. For the CDR3, the DNA is TGTGCCAGCAGTTTGGGTGGACAGCACACTGAAGCTTTCTTT.

The rearrangement joins TRBV12-3 or TRBV12-4 to TRBJ1-4, with D possibly being TRBD1 (5 bases). V was pared by 4 bases and J by 7 bases, with 13 bases between. This CDR3 has 14 residues. The CDR3 here is CASSWGHQGEKLFF. CDR3 sequence (DNA): TGTGCCAGCAGTTGGGGCCACCAAGGTGAAAAACTGTTTTTT.

The rearrangement links TRBV18 to TRBJ1-1; a possible D gene is TRBD1 (5 bases). CDR3 length: 14 amino acids. Trimming removed 3 bases from V and 1 base from J, with 9 bases in between. Germline V gene data show CDR1 as KGHSH and CDR2 as LQKENI. The CDR3 nucleotides are TGTGCCAGCTCACCGAAGAGGGGGAACACTGAAGCTTTCTTT. It is translated as CASSPKRGNTEAFF.

In its sample, this clonotype was seen a few times. The J gene is TRBJ1-6, the V gene TRBV4-2, with D unclear. Germline lookup yields CDR1 LGHNA and CDR2 YNFKEQ. The CDR3 length is 12 residues. The germline V and J ends were trimmed by 0 bases and 14 bases, with 8 bases remaining between them. Here the CDR3 reads CASSQDPGSLHF. The CDR3 nucleotides are TGTGCCAGCAGCCAAGATCCGGGATCCCTCCACTTT.

The chain employs TRBV5-4 and TRBJ2-2; 9 bases line up with TRBD1. CDR1 and CDR2 (germline): SGHNT, YYREEE (reference sequence). V gave up 4 bases and J gave up 4 bases; unmatched junction bases: 8. This CDR3 has 16 amino acids. The CDR3 nucleotides read TGTGCCAGCAGCCTAGGACAGGGGACCCTCACCGGGGAGCTGTTTTTT. Protein: CASSLGQGTLTGELFF.

This clonotype occurred a few times. The chain combines TRBV13 with TRBJ2-7; D is unclear. Trimming removed 0 bases at V and 3 bases at J, with 9 bases between. This CDR3 region has 14 residues. Germline values: CDR1 PRHDT, CDR2 FYEKMQ (reference sequence). The CDR3 DNA reads TGTGCCAGCAGCTTAGGGACCCTAGGCTACGAGCAGTACTTC. This translates into CASSLGTLGYEQYF.

This clonotype was picked up many times. The chain is built from TRBV4-1 and TRBJ2-1; 14 bases match TRBD2. The CDR3 spans 16 residues. Germline CDR1 reads MGHRA; CDR2 reads YSYEKL. Trimming removed 1 base from V and 4 bases from J; junction bases left unmatched: 0. The CDR3 nucleotides read TGCGCCAGCAGCCAAGGGACTAGCGGGAGGTACAATGAGCAGTTCTTC. Residues: CASSQGTSGRYNEQFF.

This clonotype has just a few counts. This chain links TRBV9 with TRBJ2-1; maybe TRBD2 (6 bases). Germline values: CDR1 SGDLS, CDR2 YYNGEE. The CDR3 has 20 amino acids. Trimming stripped 5 bases from V and 7 bases from J, with 34 bases between. The CDR3 loop reads CASSHPARWGVVGGRNEQFF. CDR3 bases: TGTGCCAGCAGTCACCCAGCGAGGTGGGGGGTCGTAGGAGGAAGGAATGAGCAGTTCTTC.

This clonotype was observed a handful of times. This chain connects TRBV7-6 to TRBJ2-7, with D tentatively TRBD1 (5 bases). The CDR3 spans 12 residues. CDR1 and CDR2 (germline): SGHVS, FNYEAQ. V lost 4 bases and J lost 6, with 10 bases in between. The DNA for the CDR3 is TGTGCCAGCAGCTCCGACAGTGCCGAGCAGTACTTC. It specifies CASSSDSAEQYF.

The chain employs TRBV20-1 and TRBJ2-1, with TRBD1 matching 9 bases. J was trimmed by 3 bases and V by 3 bases; bases with no gene match: 12. Germline-derived CDR1 and CDR2 are DFQATT and SNEGSKA (reference sequence). This CDR3 is built from 17 residues. CDR3 in amino acids: CSASKFGTGHSYNEQFF. CDR3 sequence (DNA): TGCAGTGCTAGTAAATTTGGGACAGGGCACAGCTACAATGAGCAGTTCTTC.

Ten or more counts support this clonotype. The chain uses TRBV5-1 and TRBJ1-1, with a possible D match to TRBD1 (5 bases). The CDR3 length is 17 residues. Germline-derived CDR1 and CDR2 are SGHRS and YFSETQ. Trimming removed 2 bases from V and 3 bases from J, with 20 bases in between. The CDR3 nucleotides read TGCGCCAGCAGCTTTGCTGGAGGGGCGTTTATGGACACTGAAGCTTTCTTT. It translates to CASSFAGGAFMDTEAFF.

The CDR3 region has the DNA TGTGCCAGCAGTTACAGTGGCGGGAGTGAAACCTATACGCAGTATTTT. Its protein is CASSYSGGSETYTQYF. The chain links TRBV6-5 to TRBJ2-3, with 7 bases identical to TRBD2. Germline values: CDR1 MNHEY, CDR2 SVGAGI. The CDR3 extends over 16 amino acids. V gave up 2 bases and J gave up 7 bases; unmatched junction bases: 12.

There are a few counts of this clonotype. This chain connects TRBV14 to TRBJ2-6; D ambiguous. V was trimmed by 4 bases and J by 2 bases, leaving 15 bases between them. CDR1 and CDR2 from the germline V gene are SGHDN and FVKESK. The CDR3 is 17 amino acids. The CDR3 region has the DNA TGTGCCAGCAGCCTGCCGACCCACTGGCCTGGGGCCAACGTCCTGACTTTC. Translating it yields CASSLPTHWPGANVLTF.